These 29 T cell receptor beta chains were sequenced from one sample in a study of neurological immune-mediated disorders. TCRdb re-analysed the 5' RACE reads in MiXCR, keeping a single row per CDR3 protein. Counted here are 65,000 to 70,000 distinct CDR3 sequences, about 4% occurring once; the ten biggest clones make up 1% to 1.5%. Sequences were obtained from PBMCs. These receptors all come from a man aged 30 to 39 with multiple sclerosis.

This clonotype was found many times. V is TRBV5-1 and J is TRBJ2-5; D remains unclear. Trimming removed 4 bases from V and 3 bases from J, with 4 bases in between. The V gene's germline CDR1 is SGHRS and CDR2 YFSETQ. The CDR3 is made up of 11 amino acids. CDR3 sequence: CASSEEETQYF. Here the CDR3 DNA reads TGCGCCAGCAGCGAGGAAGAGACCCAGTACTTC.

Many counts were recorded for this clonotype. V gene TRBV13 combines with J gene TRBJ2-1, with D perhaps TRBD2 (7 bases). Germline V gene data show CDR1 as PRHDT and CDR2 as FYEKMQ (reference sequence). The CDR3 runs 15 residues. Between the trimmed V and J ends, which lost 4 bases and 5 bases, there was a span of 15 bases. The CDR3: CASSSGASGHNEQFF. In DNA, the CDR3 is TGTGCCAGCAGCTCGGGGGCTAGCGGACACAATGAGCAGTTCTTC.

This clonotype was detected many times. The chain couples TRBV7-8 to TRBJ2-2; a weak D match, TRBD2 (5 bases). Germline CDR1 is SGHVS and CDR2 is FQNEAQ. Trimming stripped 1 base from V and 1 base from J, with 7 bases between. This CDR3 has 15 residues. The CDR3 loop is CASSLVAGNTGELFF. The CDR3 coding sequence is TGTGCCAGCAGCTTAGTCGCGGGGAACACCGGGGAGCTGTTTTTT.

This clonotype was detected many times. The CDR3 loop reads CASSPGDSYTDTQYF. CDR3 in DNA: TGCGCCAGCAGCCCGGGGGACAGCTACACAGATACGCAGTATTTT. The chain employs TRBV5-1 and TRBJ2-3; possible D gene TRBD1, 7 bases. The CDR3 contains 15 residues. Germline V gene lookup returns CDR1 SGHRS and CDR2 YFSETQ. The V gene lost 4 bases and the J gene lost 2 bases, with 14 bases spanning the gap.

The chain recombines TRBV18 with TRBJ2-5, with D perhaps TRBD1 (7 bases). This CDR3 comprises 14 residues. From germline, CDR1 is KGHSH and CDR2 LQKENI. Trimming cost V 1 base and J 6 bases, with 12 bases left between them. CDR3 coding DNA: TGTGCCAGCTCACCACAGCAGGGGGGAAAGACCCAGTACTTC. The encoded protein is CASSPQQGGKTQYF.

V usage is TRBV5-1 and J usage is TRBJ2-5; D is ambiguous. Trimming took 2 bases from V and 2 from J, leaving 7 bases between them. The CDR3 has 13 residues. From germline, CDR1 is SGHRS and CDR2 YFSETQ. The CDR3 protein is CASSFLRQETQYF. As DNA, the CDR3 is TGCGCCAGCAGCTTTCTCAGACAAGAGACCCAGTACTTC. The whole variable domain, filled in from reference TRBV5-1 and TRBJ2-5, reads KAGVTQTPRYLIKTRGQQVTLSCSPISGHRSVSWYQQTPGQGLQFLFEYFSETQRNKGNFPGRFSGRQFSNSRSEMNVSTLELGDSALYLCASSFLRQETQYFGPGTRLLVL.

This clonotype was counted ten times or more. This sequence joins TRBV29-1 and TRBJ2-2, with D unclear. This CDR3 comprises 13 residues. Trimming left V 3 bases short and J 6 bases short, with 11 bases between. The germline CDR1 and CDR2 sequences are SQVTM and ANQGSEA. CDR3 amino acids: CSVESGWSGELFF. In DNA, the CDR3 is TGCAGCGTTGAGTCTGGGTGGTCCGGGGAGCTGTTTTTT.

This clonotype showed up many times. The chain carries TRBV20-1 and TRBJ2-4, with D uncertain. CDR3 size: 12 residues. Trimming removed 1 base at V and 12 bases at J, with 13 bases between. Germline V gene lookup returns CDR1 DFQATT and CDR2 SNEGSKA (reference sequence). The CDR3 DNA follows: TGCAGTGCTAGAGGTGTAGGCCCCACTCAGTACTTC. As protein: CSARGVGPTQYF.

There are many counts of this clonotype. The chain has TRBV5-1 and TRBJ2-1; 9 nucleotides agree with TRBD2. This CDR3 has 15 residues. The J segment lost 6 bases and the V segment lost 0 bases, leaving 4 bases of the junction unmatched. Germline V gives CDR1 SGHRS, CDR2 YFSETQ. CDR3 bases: TGCGCCAGCAGCTTGGGTAGCGGGGGAGGCAATGAGCAGTTCTTC. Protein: CASSLGSGGGNEQFF. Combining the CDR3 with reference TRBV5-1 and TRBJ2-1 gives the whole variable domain KAGVTQTPRYLIKTRGQQVTLSCSPISGHRSVSWYQQTPGQGLQFLFEYFSETQRNKGNFPGRFSGRQFSNSRSEMNVSTLELGDSALYLCASSLGSGGGNEQFFGPGTRLTVL.

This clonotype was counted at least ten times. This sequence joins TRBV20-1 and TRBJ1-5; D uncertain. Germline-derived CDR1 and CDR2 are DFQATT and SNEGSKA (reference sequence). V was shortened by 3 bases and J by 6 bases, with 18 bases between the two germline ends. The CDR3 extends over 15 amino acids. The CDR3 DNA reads TGCAGTGCTAGTGAAACGCGGAGGGATGGTCAGCCCCAGCATTTT. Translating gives CSASETRRDGQPQHF.

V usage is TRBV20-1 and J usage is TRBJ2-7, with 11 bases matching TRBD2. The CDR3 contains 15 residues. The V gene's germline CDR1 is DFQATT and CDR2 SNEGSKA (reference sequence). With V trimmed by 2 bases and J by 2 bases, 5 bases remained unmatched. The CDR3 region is CSARKSSGGPYEQYF. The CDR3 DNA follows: TGCAGTGCTAGAAAATCTAGCGGGGGGCCCTACGAGCAGTACTTC.

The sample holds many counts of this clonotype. In DNA, the CDR3 is TGTGCCAGCACCGATTCTAGCACAGATACGCAGTATTTT. The encoded protein is CASTDSSTDTQYF. The genes are TRBV6-5 and TRBJ2-3; D ambiguous. The CDR3 has 13 residues. The V gene's germline CDR1 is MNHEY and CDR2 SVGAGI. Trimming took off 7 bases at V and 0 bases at J, with 8 bases between the two ends.

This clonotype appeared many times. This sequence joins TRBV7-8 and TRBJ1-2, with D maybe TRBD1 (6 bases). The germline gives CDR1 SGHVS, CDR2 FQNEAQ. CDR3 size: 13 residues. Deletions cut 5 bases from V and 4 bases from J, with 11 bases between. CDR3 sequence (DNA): TGTGCCAGCAGCACCGACAGGTTCTATGGCTACACCTTC. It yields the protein CASSTDRFYGYTF.

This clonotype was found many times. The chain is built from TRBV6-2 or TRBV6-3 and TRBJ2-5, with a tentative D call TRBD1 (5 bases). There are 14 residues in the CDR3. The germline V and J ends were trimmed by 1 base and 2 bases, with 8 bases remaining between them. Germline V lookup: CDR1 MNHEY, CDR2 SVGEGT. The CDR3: CASSYWSGQETQYF. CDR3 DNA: TGTGCCAGCAGTTACTGGTCAGGGCAAGAGACCCAGTACTTC.

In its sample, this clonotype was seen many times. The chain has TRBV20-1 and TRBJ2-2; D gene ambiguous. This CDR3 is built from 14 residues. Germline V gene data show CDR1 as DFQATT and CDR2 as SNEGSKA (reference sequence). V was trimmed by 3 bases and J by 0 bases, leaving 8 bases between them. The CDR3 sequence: CSARAYANTGELFF. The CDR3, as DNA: TGCAGTGCTAGGGCCTACGCGAACACCGGGGAGCTGTTTTTT.

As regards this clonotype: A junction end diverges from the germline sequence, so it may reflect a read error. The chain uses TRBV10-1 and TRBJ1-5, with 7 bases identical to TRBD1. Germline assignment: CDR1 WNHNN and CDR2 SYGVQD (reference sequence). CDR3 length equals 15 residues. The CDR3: CASSSGGPGNQPQNF. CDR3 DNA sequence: TGCGCCAGCAGTTCAGGGGGACCGGGCAATCAGCCCCAGAATTTT.

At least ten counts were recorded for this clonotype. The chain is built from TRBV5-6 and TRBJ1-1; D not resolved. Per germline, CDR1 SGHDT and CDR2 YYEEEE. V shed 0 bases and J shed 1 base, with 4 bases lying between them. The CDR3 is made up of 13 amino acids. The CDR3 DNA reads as TGTGCCAGCAGCTTGGGCAAGAACACTGAAGCTTTCTTT. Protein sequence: CASSLGKNTEAFF.

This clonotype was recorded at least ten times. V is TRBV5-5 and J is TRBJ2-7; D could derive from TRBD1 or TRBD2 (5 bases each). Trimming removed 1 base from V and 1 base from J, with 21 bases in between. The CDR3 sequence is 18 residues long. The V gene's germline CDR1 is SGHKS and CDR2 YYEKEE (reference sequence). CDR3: CASSLRYAGQGSSYEQYF. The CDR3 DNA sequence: TGTGCCAGCAGCTTGAGGTACGCGGGCCAGGGTTCTTCCTACGAGCAGTACTTC.

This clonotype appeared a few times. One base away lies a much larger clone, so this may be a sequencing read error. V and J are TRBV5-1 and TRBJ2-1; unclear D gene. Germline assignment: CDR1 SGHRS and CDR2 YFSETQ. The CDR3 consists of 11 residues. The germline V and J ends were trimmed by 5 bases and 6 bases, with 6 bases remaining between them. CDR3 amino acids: CASRRLNEQFF. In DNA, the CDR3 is TGCGCCAGCAGACGTCTCAATGAGCAGTTCTTC.

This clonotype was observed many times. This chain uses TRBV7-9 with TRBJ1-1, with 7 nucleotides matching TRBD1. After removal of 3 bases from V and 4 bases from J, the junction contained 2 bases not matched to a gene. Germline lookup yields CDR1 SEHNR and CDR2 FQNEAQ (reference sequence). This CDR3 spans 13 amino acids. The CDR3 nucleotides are TGTGCCAGCAGCTTGACAGGGCCCACTGAAGCTTTCTTT. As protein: CASSLTGPTEAFF.

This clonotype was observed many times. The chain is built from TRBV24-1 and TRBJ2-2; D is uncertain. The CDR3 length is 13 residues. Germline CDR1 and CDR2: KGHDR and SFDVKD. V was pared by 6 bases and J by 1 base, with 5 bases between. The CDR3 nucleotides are TGTGCCACCAGTCTGGGGAACACCGGGGAGCTGTTTTTT. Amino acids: CATSLGNTGELFF.

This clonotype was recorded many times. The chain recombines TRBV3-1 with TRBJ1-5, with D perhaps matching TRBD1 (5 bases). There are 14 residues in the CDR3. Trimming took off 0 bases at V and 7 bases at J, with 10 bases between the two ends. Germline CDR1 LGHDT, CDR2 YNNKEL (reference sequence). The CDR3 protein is CASSQDRGYQPQHF. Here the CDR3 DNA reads TGTGCCAGCAGCCAAGATCGGGGGTACCAGCCCCAGCATTTT.

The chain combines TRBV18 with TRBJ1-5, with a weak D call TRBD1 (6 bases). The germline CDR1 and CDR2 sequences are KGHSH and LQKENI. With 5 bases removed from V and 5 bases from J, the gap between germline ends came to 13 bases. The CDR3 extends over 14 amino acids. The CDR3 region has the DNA TGTGCCAGCTCATCTCGACAGGACTATCAGCCCCAGCATTTT. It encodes CASSSRQDYQPQHF.

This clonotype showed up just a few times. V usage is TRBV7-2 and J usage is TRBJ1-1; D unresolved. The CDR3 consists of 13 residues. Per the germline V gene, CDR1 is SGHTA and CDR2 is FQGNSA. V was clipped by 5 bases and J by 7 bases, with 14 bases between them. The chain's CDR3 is CASSPERDVEAFF. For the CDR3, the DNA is TGTGCCAGCAGCCCCGAAAGGGATGTTGAAGCTTTCTTT.

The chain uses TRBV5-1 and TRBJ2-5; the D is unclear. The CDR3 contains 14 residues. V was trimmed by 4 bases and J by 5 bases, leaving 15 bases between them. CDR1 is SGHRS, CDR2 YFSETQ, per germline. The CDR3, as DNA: TGCGCCAGCAGCCTCCAGTGGCCACGGGAGACCCAGTACTTC. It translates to CASSLQWPRETQYF. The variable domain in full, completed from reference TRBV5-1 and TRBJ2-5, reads KAGVTQTPRYLIKTRGQQVTLSCSPISGHRSVSWYQQTPGQGLQFLFEYFSETQRNKGNFPGRFSGRQFSNSRSEMNVSTLELGDSALYLCASSLQWPRETQYFGPGTRLLVL.

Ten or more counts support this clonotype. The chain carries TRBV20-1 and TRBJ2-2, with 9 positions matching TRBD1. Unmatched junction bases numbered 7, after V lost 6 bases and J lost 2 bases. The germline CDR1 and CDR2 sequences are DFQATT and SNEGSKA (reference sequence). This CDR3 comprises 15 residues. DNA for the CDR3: TGCAGTGCAACTTGGGACAGGGACAACACCGGGGAGCTGTTTTTT. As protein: CSATWDRDNTGELFF.

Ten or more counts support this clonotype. CDR3 nucleotide sequence: TGTGCCAGCAGGGACAGGGGAGGCCAAGAGACCCAGTACTTC. It translates to CASRDRGGQETQYF. The chain carries TRBV7-9 and TRBJ2-5; 9 positions match TRBD1. Germline loops: CDR1 SEHNR, CDR2 FQNEAQ (reference sequence). The CDR3 runs to 14 residues. V was pared by 6 bases and J by 1 base, with 3 bases of the junction left unmatched.

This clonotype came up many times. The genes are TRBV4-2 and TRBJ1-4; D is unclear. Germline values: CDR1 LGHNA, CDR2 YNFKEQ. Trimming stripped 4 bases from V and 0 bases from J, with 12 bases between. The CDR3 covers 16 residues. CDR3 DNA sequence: TGTGCCAGCAGCCGACTTCCTTCTGCAACTAATGAAAAACTGTTTTTT. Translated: CASSRLPSATNEKLFF.

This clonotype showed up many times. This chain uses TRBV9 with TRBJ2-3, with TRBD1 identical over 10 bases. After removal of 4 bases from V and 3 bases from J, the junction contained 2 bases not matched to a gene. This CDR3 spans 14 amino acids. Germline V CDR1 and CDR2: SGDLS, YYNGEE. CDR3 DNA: TGTGCCAGCAGCCCGGGACAGGGGACAGATACGCAGTATTTT. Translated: CASSPGQGTDTQYF.